Listed here are 4 T cell receptor beta chains from one sample, sequenced in a study of OX40 agonist ivuxolimab in advanced cancers. Preparation of the library involved the immunoSEQ multiplex PCR assay. Drawn from immuneACCESS, this table holds only the in-frame rearrangements with V and J called that TCRdb kept. Clones are partly lost; checked studies trace under half to an unresolved V gene and leave the rest unexplained. The sample table shows more than 65,000 clones, and almost 85% are seen once. Around 25% of the sample rests with the top ten. Sequencing used CD4+ or CD8+ T cells sorted from blood, obtained in a trial of the OX40 agonist ivuxolimab. The receptors were sampled from an adult with an advanced solid tumor such as melanoma, head and neck, liver or kidney cancer.

The chain uses TRBV29-1 and TRBJ1-1, with 7 bases aligning to TRBD1. The V gene's germline CDR1 is SQVTM and CDR2 ANQGSEA. The CDR3 is 14 amino acids. Trimming at V came to 5 bases and at J to 7 bases, leaving 13 bases not matched to a gene. In nucleotides, the CDR3 is TGCAGCGTTAAAGGGGGCGCGTCTAGTGGTGAAGCTTTCTTT. This sequence encodes CSVKGGASSGEAFF. Using reference TRBV29-1 and TRBJ1-1 for the parts outside the CDR3, the full variable domain is SAVISQKPSRDICQRGTSLTIQCQVDSQVTMMFWYRQQPGQSLTLIATANQGSEATYESGFVIDKFPISRPNLTFSTLTVSNMSPEDSSIYLCSVKGGASSGEAFFGQGTRLTVV.

A few counts support this clone. In DNA form, the CDR3 reads TGTGCCAGCAGCTCAACAGGGGGCGACGAGACCCAGTACTTC. Amino acid sequence: CASSSTGGDETQYF. The V gene is TRBV11-2, the J gene TRBJ2-5; 9 nucleotides line up with TRBD1. The germline V gene has CDR1 SGHAT and CDR2 FQNNGV. Trimming took 4 bases from V and 5 from J; bases not matched to a gene: 5. The CDR3 totals 14 residues.

The chain uses TRBV30 and TRBJ2-7, with 12 bases identical to TRBD2. The ends lost 5 bases at V and 7 bases at J; junction bases unmatched: 6. Germline V gives CDR1 GTSNPN, CDR2 SVGIG (reference sequence). This CDR3 has 13 residues. CDR3 residues: CAWASGGAREQYF. The CDR3 DNA is TGTGCCTGGGCTAGCGGGGGGGCACGGGAGCAGTACTTC.

The J gene is TRBJ1-4, the V gene TRBV5-5; possibly TRBD1 for D (5 bases). The CDR3 totals 13 residues. Trimming left V 5 bases short and J 8 bases short, with 13 bases between. Looked up from germline, CDR1 is SGHKS and CDR2 is YYEKEE (reference sequence). The CDR3 nucleotides read TGTGCCAGCAGTTGGGGGGACGGAGAAAAACTGTTTTTT. Translated, it gives CASSWGDGEKLFF. Together with reference TRBV5-5 and TRBJ1-4, the CDR3 gives the full variable domain: DAGVTQSPTHLIKTRGQQVTLRCSPISGHKSVSWYQQVLGQGPQFIFQYYEKEERGRGNFPDRFSARQFPNYSSELNVNALLLGDSALYLCASSWGDGEKLFFGSGTQLSVL.